The rows below give T cell receptor beta chains drawn from one sample of a study of identical twins. A single record per CDR3 protein comes from TCRdb applying MiXCR to the 5' RACE reads. The profile shows about 500,000 distinct CDR3 sequences, roughly an eighth of them singletons. These same records also appear under a second study, on yellow fever vaccine responses in identical twins.

The specimen sequenced was CD4+ T cells sorted from blood. The receptors here all came from a woman between 18 and 29 years old in good health. Each CDR3 is given with its conserved first and last residue. Fields, in order: J gene, V gene, D gene, CDR3 protein. A D gene is named only where the DNA matches it firmly.

>TRBJ2-3|TRBV10-3|TRBD2
CAIRASGINGDTQYF
>TRBJ2-2|TRBV6-2/TRBV6-3|.
CASIDRNTGELFF
>TRBJ2-1|TRBV27|TRBD2
CASSVRLAGGYNEQFF
>TRBJ1-6|TRBV5-1|TRBD1
CASSLVPGTVGNSPLHF
>TRBJ2-7|TRBV29-1|TRBD1
CSVEDQKGQTYEQYF
>TRBJ2-3|TRBV6-2/TRBV6-3|TRBD1
CANPDRGHRDTQYF
>TRBJ2-3|TRBV5-1|.
CASSRPATTVIADTQYF
>TRBJ2-7|TRBV7-8|.
CASSRRDKITYEQYF
>TRBJ2-5|TRBV10-3|.
CAISDQETQYF
>TRBJ2-1|TRBV5-1|TRBD1
CASSFGDRGFYNEQFF
>TRBJ1-1|TRBV3-1|.
CATHAKGGTEAFF
>TRBJ2-7|TRBV28|.
CASARASSYEQYF
>TRBJ2-2|TRBV3-1|.
CASKLANTGELFF
>TRBJ2-7|TRBV5-1|TRBD1
CASSLRLGQGNEQYF
>TRBJ2-7|TRBV7-2|TRBD2
CASSALAGNYEQYF
>TRBJ2-1|TRBV30|TRBD2
CAWSRAGGDDNEQFF
>TRBJ2-7|TRBV12-3/TRBV12-4|.
CASSLEGGQGYEQYF
>TRBJ2-7|TRBV5-1|TRBD2
CASSEWTSGNEQYF
>TRBJ1-4|TRBV28|TRBD1
CASRVTGAREKLFF
>TRBJ2-3|TRBV6-2/TRBV6-3|.
CASSYSGLAPDTQYF
>TRBJ2-7|TRBV20-1|.
CSASAVYEQSF
>TRBJ2-1|TRBV28|.
CASSRLTVNEQFF
>TRBJ2-6|TRBV12-3/TRBV12-4|.
CASSQGSGANVLTF
>TRBJ2-7|TRBV5-1|TRBD1
CASSLPGTGAPYEQYF
>TRBJ2-7|TRBV7-2|TRBD1
CASSLGGQRTEQYF
>TRBJ2-3|TRBV5-1|.
CASSLPQGIGTDTQYF
>TRBJ2-7|TRBV29-1|TRBD1
CSGLTGGTYEQYF
>TRBJ2-7|TRBV20-1|TRBD2
CSAARGSGGYEQYF
>TRBJ2-3|TRBV28|.
CASSFVSKGSTDTQYF
>TRBJ2-1|TRBV18|.
CASQMGVNNEQFF